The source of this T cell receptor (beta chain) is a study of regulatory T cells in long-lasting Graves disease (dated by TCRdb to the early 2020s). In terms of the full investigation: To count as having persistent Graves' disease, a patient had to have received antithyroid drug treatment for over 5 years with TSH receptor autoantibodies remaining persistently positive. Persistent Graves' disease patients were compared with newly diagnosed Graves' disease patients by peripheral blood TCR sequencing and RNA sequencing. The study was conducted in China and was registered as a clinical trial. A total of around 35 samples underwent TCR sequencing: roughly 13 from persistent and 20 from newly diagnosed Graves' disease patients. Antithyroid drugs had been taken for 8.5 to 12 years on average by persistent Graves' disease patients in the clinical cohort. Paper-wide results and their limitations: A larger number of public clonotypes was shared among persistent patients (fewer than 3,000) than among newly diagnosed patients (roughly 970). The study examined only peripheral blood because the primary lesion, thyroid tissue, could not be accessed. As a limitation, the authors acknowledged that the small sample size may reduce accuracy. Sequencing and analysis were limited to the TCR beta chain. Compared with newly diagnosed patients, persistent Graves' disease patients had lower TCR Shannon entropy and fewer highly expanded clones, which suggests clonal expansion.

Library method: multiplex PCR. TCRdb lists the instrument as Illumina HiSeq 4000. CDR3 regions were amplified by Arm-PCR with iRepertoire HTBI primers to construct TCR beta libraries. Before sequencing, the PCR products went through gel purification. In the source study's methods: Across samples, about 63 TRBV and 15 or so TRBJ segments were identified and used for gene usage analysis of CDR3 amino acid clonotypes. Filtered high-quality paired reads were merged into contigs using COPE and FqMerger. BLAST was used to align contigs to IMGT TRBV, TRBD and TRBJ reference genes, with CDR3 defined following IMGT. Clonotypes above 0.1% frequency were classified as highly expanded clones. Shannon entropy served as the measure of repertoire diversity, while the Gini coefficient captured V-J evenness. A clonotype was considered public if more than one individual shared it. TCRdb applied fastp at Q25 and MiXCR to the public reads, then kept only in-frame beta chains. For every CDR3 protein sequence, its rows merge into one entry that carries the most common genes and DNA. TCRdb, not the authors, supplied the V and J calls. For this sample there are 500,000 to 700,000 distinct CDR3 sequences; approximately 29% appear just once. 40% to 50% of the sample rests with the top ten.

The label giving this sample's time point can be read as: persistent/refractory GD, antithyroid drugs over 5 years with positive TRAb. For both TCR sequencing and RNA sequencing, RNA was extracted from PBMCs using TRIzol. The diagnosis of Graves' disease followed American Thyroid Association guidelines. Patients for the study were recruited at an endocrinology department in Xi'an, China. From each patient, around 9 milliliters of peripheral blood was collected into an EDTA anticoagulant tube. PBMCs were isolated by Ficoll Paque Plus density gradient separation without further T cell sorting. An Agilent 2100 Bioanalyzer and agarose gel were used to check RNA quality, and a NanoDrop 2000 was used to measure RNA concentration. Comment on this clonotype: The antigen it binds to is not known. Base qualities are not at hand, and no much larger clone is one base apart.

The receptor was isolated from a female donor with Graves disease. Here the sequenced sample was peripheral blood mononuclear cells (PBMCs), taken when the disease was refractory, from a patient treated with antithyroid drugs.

The nucleotide sequence is given as TGTGCCAGCAGCCCCTCGGGACTTAGCAATCAGCCCCAGCATTTT. The resulting protein is CASSPSGLSNQPQHF. The V and J genes are TRBV3-1 and TRBJ1-5; the D region possibly corresponds to TRBD1 (5 bases align). CDR1 and CDR2 were assigned from the germline V gene (reference sequence) as LGHDT and YNNKEL. Trimming removed 4 bases from V and 0 bases from J, leaving 10 bases between the germline ends. The CDR3 contains 15 residues, cysteine and phenylalanine counted. Only CDR3 DNA is held: 45 bases, read in frame from base 1.